The clone carrying this T cell receptor (beta chain) came up many times. Its matching antigen is unknown. The entry originates in a study of spatial heterogeneity in lung cancer. On the study more broadly: Alpha-chain sequences were consistently detected less often than beta-chain sequences. Across the raw uncorrected reads, a unique TCR and UMI combination was observed, on average, more than ten times. Study observations and caveats: At resection, ubiquitous expanded tumor TCRs appeared in blood more than at follow-up.

Each CDR3 protein gets one entry after TCRdb re-called the 5' RACE reads with MiXCR. The data show about 15,000 distinct CDR3 sequences, 7.5% to 10% seen once. Time point meaning: sample taken at primary tumor resection. The study sequenced unsorted whole RNA from tumor, nontumor lung or frozen PBMC. The source of this sequence is a female donor with early-stage non-small cell lung cancer. Sequenced material: PBMCs, taken at surgery.

CDR3: CAISESSGRDGYTF. The DNA for the CDR3 is TGTGCCATCAGTGAGTCATCAGGGCGAGATGGCTACACCTTC. The chain combines TRBV10-3 with TRBJ1-2; D perhaps matches TRBD1 (5 bases). V was cut by 0 bases and J by 6 bases, with 11 bases left in between. Germline V gene lookup returns CDR1 ENHRY and CDR2 SYGVKD. The CDR3 runs 14 residues.